The 2 T cell receptor beta chains presented below share a single source sample, sequenced in a study of radiotherapy plus CTLA-4 blockade in lung cancer (dated by TCRdb to 2016 to 2018). Library prep was done by the immunoSEQ multiplex PCR assay. The immuneACCESS repertoire file appears here via TCRdb, limited to in-frame rearrangements. These files lack a portion of the clones; in checked studies, under half of the deficit traces to unresolved V genes, and the cause of the others is not known. The sample table lists 75,000 to 100,000 clones, about 81% of them with a count of one. The top ten clonotypes cover around 3.6% of the sample. The sample in question was peripheral blood, obtained from a patient treated with radiotherapy plus ipilimumab. Receptors were obtained from a human donor with non-small cell lung cancer who had a partial response to radiotherapy plus ipilimumab.

The sample holds a few counts of this clone. The chain combines TRBV7-6 with TRBJ2-5; 13 bases agree with TRBD2. V was clipped by 8 bases and J by 5 bases; unmatched bases: 11. Germline loops: CDR1 SGHVS, CDR2 FNYEAQ. CDR3 size: 16 residues. The CDR3 loop is CASVTSGRALAETQYF. DNA of the CDR3: TGTGCCAGCGTTACTAGCGGGAGGGCCCTCGCGGAGACCCAGTACTTC.

CDR3 DNA: TGTGCCTGGAGTGTAGATTCTTCTCGCGGTACGCAGTATTTT. Protein product: CAWSVDSSRGTQYF. The chain links TRBV30 to TRBJ2-3; D uncertain. The ends were cut back, 0 bases at V and 8 bases at J, with 15 bases in the middle. The CDR3 has 14 residues. CDR1 and CDR2 (germline): GTSNPN, SVGIG (reference sequence).